Below, one T cell receptor beta chain is given with its context. The antigen is undetermined. The source of the sample is a study of cytomegalovirus exposure and HLA in healthy donors. Study summary: One earlier analysis, a look at around 180 million T cells, found fewer than 140 million unique TCR beta sequences. Among the approximately 380 donors who were genotyped, approximately 76% fell in the genetic ancestry cluster that is associated with self-reported Caucasian donors. Study-wide points: A later analysis showed TCR association rates differing by HLA locus, peaking at DRB1 and lowest at HLA-C.

Primers included in the PCR were 60 Vbeta and 13 Jbeta primers. Using immunoSEQ multiplex PCR, the repertoire was profiled, and TCRdb retains in-frame clones only, with some absent. In the table there are 95,000 to 150,000 clones, over 70% of which are singletons. The CDR3 is 14 amino acids. Germline assignment: CDR1 SGHNT and CDR2 YYREEE (reference sequence). V was cut by 2 bases and J by 2 bases, with 10 bases left in between. The sample was PBMCs. This rearrangement joins TRBV5-4 to TRBJ1-2; D is uncertain. The source of this sequence is a female donor in good health and CMV-seropositive. CDR3 sequence reads: CASSFLIANYGYTF. The CDR3 bases are TGTGCCAGCAGCTTTTTGATAGCGAACTATGGCTACACCTTC.